The 21 T cell receptor beta chains presented below share a single source sample, sequenced in a study of T cell repertoires in cytomegalovirus infection. Which antigens these TCRs recognize remains unknown. Using its own MiXCR run on the reads, TCRdb lists one record per CDR3 protein. The table has 650,000 to 850,000 distinct CDR3 sequences, about 28% seen once. The sample consisted of cultured CD8+ T cells from PBMCs, taken from culture after CMV antigen stimulation. The receptors derive from a human donor in good health (CMV status not recorded). Some clones in this sample may be carry-over from other donors' samples.

This clonotype was observed a handful of times. CDR3 sequence (DNA): TGTGCCAGTTCCAGCGGGGGCAACCCCTACAATGAGCAGTTCTTC. Translating it yields CASSSGGNPYNEQFF. The chain links TRBV19 to TRBJ2-1, with TRBD2 identical over 8 bases. Germline trimming cut 8 bases from V and 2 bases from J; bases unmatched to any gene: 8. There are 15 residues in the CDR3. CDR1 LNHDA and CDR2 SQIVND come from the germline V gene (reference sequence).

This clonotype was detected many times. V and J are TRBV7-2 and TRBJ2-1; 7 bases match TRBD1. The CDR3 covers 16 residues. The V gene end was trimmed by 1 base and the J gene end by 0 bases; junction bases not matched to a gene: 3. Germline V gene lookup returns CDR1 SGHTA and CDR2 FQGNSA. DNA of the CDR3: TGTGCCAGCAGCTTAGTGAGGGGGCGCTCCTACAATGAGCAGTTCTTC. Its translation: CASSLVRGRSYNEQFF.

A few counts support this clonotype. V is TRBV19 and J is TRBJ2-7; 7 nucleotides agree with TRBD2. The CDR3 runs 13 residues. V was pared by 8 bases and J by 2 bases, with 6 bases of the junction left unmatched. Germline V CDR1 and CDR2: LNHDA, SQIVND (reference sequence). The CDR3 DNA is TGTGCCAGTTCCTGGGGAGGGACCTACGAGCAGTACTTC. This translates into CASSWGGTYEQYF.

This clonotype has only a few counts. This chain connects TRBV4-1 to TRBJ2-1, with D possibly called TRBD1 or TRBD2 (5 bases each). The germline CDR1 and CDR2 sequences are MGHRA and YSYEKL. This CDR3 spans 14 amino acids. V was clipped by 3 bases and J by 10 bases, with 16 bases between them. CDR3 bases: TGCGCCAGCAGCCATTGGGCCCGAGGGGACGAGCAGTTCTTC. This translates into CASSHWARGDEQFF.

The rearrangement uses TRBV18 and TRBJ2-5; possible D gene TRBD1, 6 bases. V was shortened by 3 bases and J by 2 bases, with 10 bases between the two germline ends. This CDR3 spans 14 amino acids. Per the germline V gene, CDR1 is KGHSH and CDR2 is LQKENI. The CDR3 region has the DNA TGTGCCAGCTCACCCCTGGACAGTCAAGAGACCCAGTACTTC. It specifies CASSPLDSQETQYF.

This clonotype was counted a few times. The chain recombines TRBV27 with TRBJ1-6; tentative D call: TRBD1 (5 bases). Germline V CDR1 and CDR2: MNHEY, SMNVEV (reference sequence). The V end was cut by 2 bases, the J end by 7 bases, with 18 bases between. The CDR3 runs 17 residues. CDR3 nucleotides: TGTGCCAGCAGTTTAGGACCCGGTTACAGGTTGAATTCACCCCTCCACTTT. As protein: CASSLGPGYRLNSPLHF.

CDR3 nucleotides: TGTGCCAGCAGCTTGGGTCTTCGTGGCGAGCAGTACGTC. This gives the protein CASSLGLRGEQYV. The chain uses TRBV5-6 and TRBJ2-7, with D unclear. CDR1 is SGHDT and CDR2 is YYEEEE in the germline V gene. V was clipped by 0 bases and J by 6 bases, with 10 bases between them. The CDR3 is 13 amino acids.

V is TRBV4-1 and J is TRBJ2-5, with D possibly TRBD2 on 6 matching bases. This CDR3 comprises 18 residues. Germline V gene sequence: CDR1 MGHRA, CDR2 YSYEKL. Trimming cost V 3 bases and J 0 bases, with 20 bases left between them. The DNA for the CDR3 is TGCGCCAGCAGCCATCACCCGGCGGGCGGGGTGTACCAAGAGACCCAGTACTTC. This encodes CASSHHPAGGVYQETQYF.

This clonotype was seen only a few times. This rearrangement joins TRBV11-3 to TRBJ2-1, with D possibly TRBD1 on 6 matching bases. The CDR3 length is 14 residues. CDR1 is SGHNT and CDR2 is YENEEA in the germline V gene. Trimming took 2 bases from V and 6 from J, leaving 11 bases between them. The CDR3 here is CASSLRTASNEQFF. The CDR3 nucleotides read TGTGCCAGCAGCTTACGGACAGCGAGCAATGAGCAGTTCTTC.

The chain couples TRBV7-3 to TRBJ2-3; TRBD1 aligns across 8 bases. Germline V gives CDR1 SGHTA, CDR2 FQGTGA. J lost 0 bases, V lost 8 bases, and 7 bases had no gene match. The CDR3 contains 15 residues. CDR3 nucleotide sequence: TGTGCCAGCGTCAGGGGGCCCTGGAGCACAGATACGCAGTATTTT. Translated: CASVRGPWSTDTQYF.

This clonotype came up a few times. The V gene is TRBV24-1, the J gene TRBJ2-5; no reliable D call. The V end lost 3 bases, the J end lost 5 bases, and 21 bases lay between the germline ends. The CDR3 sequence is 17 residues long. Germline lookup yields CDR1 KGHDR and CDR2 SFDVKD. In nucleotides, the CDR3 is TGTGCCACCAGTGATCCCCACCAGGTTGGCCCATGGGAGACCCAGTACTTC. The encoded protein is CATSDPHQVGPWETQYF.

This chain joins TRBV4-3 and TRBJ1-2; tentatively, D is TRBD1 (5 bases). This CDR3 contains 14 residues. Per the germline V gene, CDR1 is LGHNA and CDR2 is YSLEER. The V end lost 1 base, the J end lost 7 bases, and 13 bases lay between the germline ends. The chain's CDR3 is CASSQVRDLRGYTF. Written as DNA, the CDR3 is TGCGCCAGCAGCCAAGTCCGGGACCTTCGTGGCTACACCTTC.

J is TRBJ1-2 and V is TRBV6-1; a possible D gene is TRBD1 (6 bases). This CDR3 is built from 15 residues. The V end was cut by 1 base, the J end by 2 bases, with 11 bases between. Germline-derived CDR1 and CDR2 are MNHNS and SASEGT. DNA for the CDR3: TGTGCCAGCAGTGAAGGTCCCGGGGGCAACTATGGCTACACCTTC. This sequence encodes CASSEGPGGNYGYTF.

The gene calls are TRBV12-3 or TRBV12-4 and TRBJ1-4, with 8 positions matching TRBD1. V was pared by 7 bases and J by 8 bases, with 9 bases of the junction left unmatched. The CDR3 sequence is 14 residues long. CDR3 nucleotides: TGTGCCAGCAACCCCACAGGGGGGGGGGAAAAACTGTTTTTT. This sequence encodes CASNPTGGGEKLFF.

This clonotype was seen only a few times. The chain combines TRBV6-1 with TRBJ2-7; no reliable D call. The CDR3 extends over 15 amino acids. Germline assignment: CDR1 MNHNS and CDR2 SASEGT. The V end lost 1 base, the J end lost 0 bases, and 10 bases lay between the germline ends. The CDR3: CASSEGQRSSYEQYF. The CDR3 DNA is TGTGCCAGCAGTGAAGGGCAACGGTCCTCCTACGAGCAGTACTTC.

On this clonotype: Being one base from a much bigger clone, this may be a read error. This chain uses TRBV7-6 with TRBJ2-1, with 7 bases matching TRBD1. V dropped 4 bases and J dropped 7; count of bases not matched to a gene: 7. The CDR3 length is 14 residues. Germline V lookup: CDR1 SGHVS, CDR2 FNYEAQ. The CDR3 region is CASSSTGSTNEQFF. The CDR3 bases are TGTGCCAGCAGCTCGACAGGGAGTACGAATGAGCAGTTCTTC.

The rearrangement joins TRBV6-2 or TRBV6-3 to TRBJ2-3; D gene unclear. Germline V CDR1 and CDR2: MNHEY, SVGEGT. Trimming removed 7 bases at V and 0 bases at J, with 14 bases between. This CDR3 spans 15 amino acids. DNA for the CDR3: TGTGCCAGCATGGAACTACACCCTAGCACAGATACGCAGTATTTT. Amino acids: CASMELHPSTDTQYF.

This clonotype appeared a few times. The chain uses TRBV7-2 and TRBJ2-1, with D perhaps matching TRBD2 (7 bases). The germline V gene encodes CDR1 SGHTA and CDR2 FQGNSA. V was clipped by 4 bases and J by 7 bases, with 14 bases between them. The CDR3 length is 14 residues. The CDR3 DNA sequence: TGTGCCAGCAGCTGGGGGGGGGGCGTAAATGAGCAGTTCTTC. Translating it yields CASSWGGGVNEQFF.

This clonotype has at least ten counts. This chain links TRBV6-2 or TRBV6-3 with TRBJ2-1, with D perhaps TRBD1 (5 bases). V shed 0 bases and J shed 4 bases, with 13 bases lying between them. Germline CDR1 and CDR2: MNHEY and SVGEGT. This CDR3 comprises 16 residues. CDR3 sequence reads: CASSYSNRLDYNEQFF. As DNA, the CDR3 is TGTGCCAGCAGTTACTCAAACAGGCTTGATTACAATGAGCAGTTCTTC.

This chain links TRBV19 with TRBJ2-1; D may be TRBD2 (7 bases). The CDR3 length is 16 residues. V dropped 3 bases and J dropped 3 bases, with 15 bases sitting between them. Germline-derived CDR1 and CDR2 are LNHDA and SQIVND (reference sequence). This CDR3 is CASSMGGGLIYNEQFF. In nucleotides, the CDR3 is TGTGCCAGTAGTATGGGAGGGGGGCTCATCTACAATGAGCAGTTCTTC.

The rearrangement links TRBV19 to TRBJ1-5; maybe TRBD1 (6 bases). The CDR3 sequence is 14 residues long. Trimming took 3 bases from V and 4 from J, leaving 10 bases between them. Per the germline V gene, CDR1 is LNHDA and CDR2 is SQIVND (reference sequence). DNA of the CDR3: TGTGCCAGTAGTATGGGGGGCAGAAATCAGCCCCAGCATTTT. It codes for CASSMGGRNQPQHF.